This entry is about one TCR beta chain. Its target is not known. Using immunoSEQ multiplex PCR, the repertoire was profiled, and TCRdb retains in-frame clones only, with some absent. The sample consists of tens of thousands of clones, about 80% of them appearing once. The sample comes from a study of OX40 agonist ivuxolimab in advanced cancers. Study overall: Cancers in dose escalation were hepatocellular, melanoma, renal cell and head and neck. A partial response was reached by three patients: one with hepatocellular carcinoma and two with cutaneous melanoma.

Patients were ineligible given autoimmune disease history or systemic immunosuppression. Overall study results and limits: In CD8+ T cells, expanded clones were on average more numerous than in CD4+.

The sequence came from an adult with an advanced solid tumor such as melanoma, head and neck, liver or kidney cancer. Source: CD4+ or CD8+ T cells sorted from blood, taken in a trial of the OX40 agonist ivuxolimab.

The DNA for the CDR3 is TGTGCCAGCAGTGGTGGGGGGTGGTTGGACACTGAAGCTTTCTTT. It is translated as CASSGGGWLDTEAFF. The V and J genes are TRBV6-5 and TRBJ1-1; TRBD1 might be the D (5 bases). The CDR3 is 15 residues long. With 5 bases removed from V and 3 bases from J, the gap between germline ends came to 16 bases. CDR1 MNHEY and CDR2 SVGAGI come from the germline V gene.